The next 9 T cell receptor beta chains were all read from a single sample in a study of human T cells and chemical hapten exposure. TCRdb processed the RACE reads anew with MiXCR; each CDR3 protein has one entry. The sample lists 55,000 to 85,000 distinct CDR3 sequences; about 9.1% were seen once. Noted time point: patch test 1, 2 weeks after DPC sensitization. Specified treatment: therapeutic diphenylcyclopropenone sensitization with weekly scalp DPC. Sequences were derived from whole blood, sampled in connection with sensitization to the hapten diphenylcyclopropenone (DPC). All receptors derive from a woman between 35 and 50 years old with alopecia areata. Some clones in this sample may be carry-over from other donors' samples.

This clonotype was seen more than once but under ten times. CDR3 sequence: CASSQIGQGYTF. The CDR3 DNA reads TGTGCCAGCAGCCAGATTGGACAAGGCTACACCTTC. This sequence joins TRBV4-2 and TRBJ1-2; possible D gene TRBD1, 5 bases. The CDR3 covers 12 residues. With 3 bases removed from V and 8 bases from J, the gap between germline ends came to 10 bases. Germline V gene data show CDR1 as LGHNA and CDR2 as YNFKEQ.

The CDR3, as DNA: TGTGCCAGCAGCAAGGTCTGGGGGCGGACAGTCCAAGAGACCCAGTACTTC. Amino acids: CASSKVWGRTVQETQYF. V is TRBV21-1 and J is TRBJ2-5; the table names TRBD1, a call not compared with the DNA. TRBV21-1 is labeled a pseudogene. This CDR3 comprises 17 residues.

In its sample, this clonotype ranks as medium-sized. The V and J genes are TRBV7-3 and TRBJ1-6, with D unclear. The CDR3 has 13 residues. The V gene lost 8 bases and the J gene lost 10 bases, with 15 bases spanning the gap. CDR1 SGHTA and CDR2 FQGTGA come from the germline V gene. The CDR3 bases are TGTGCCAGCGCTCGTACGGAGAGATCACCCCTCCACTTT. Translated, it gives CASARTERSPLHF. Full variable domain (remainder filled in from reference TRBV7-3 and TRBJ1-6): GAGVSQTPSNKVTEKGKYVELRCDPISGHTALYWYRQSLGQGPEFLIYFQGTGAADDSGLPNDRFFAVRPEGSVSTLKIQRTERGDSAVYLCASARTERSPLHFGNGTRLTVT.

The chain's CDR3 is CSARTAGNTIYF. The CDR3 DNA sequence: TGCAGTGCTAGGACAGCTGGAAACACCATATATTTT. The chain joins TRBV20-1 to TRBJ1-3; weak D call: TRBD1 (5 bases). Germline assignment: CDR1 DFQATT and CDR2 SNEGSKA (reference sequence). V was pared by 3 bases and J by 2 bases, with 5 bases between. The CDR3 totals 12 residues.

Comments on this clonotype: The junction differs from germline at one of its ends, possibly a read error. This chain uses TRBV3-1 with TRBJ1-5, with 8 nucleotides matching TRBD1. CDR1 and CDR2 from the germline V gene are LGHDT and YNNKEL (reference sequence). The CDR3 sequence is 15 residues long. This CDR3 reads CASSQGGQGNQPRHF. The CDR3 DNA is TGTGCCAGCAGCCAAGGAGGACAGGGCAATCAGCCCCGGCATTTT.

This clonotype was counted ten times or more. V gene TRBV7-9 combines with J gene TRBJ1-2; D call uncertain. The V and J ends lost 3 bases and 2 bases respectively, with 4 bases between them. CDR1 and CDR2 from the germline V gene are SEHNR and FQNEAQ (reference sequence). The CDR3 is 12 amino acids. The CDR3 sequence is CASSFTNYGYTF. The CDR3 DNA reads as TGTGCCAGCAGCTTTACCAACTATGGCTACACCTTC.

At least ten counts were recorded for this clonotype. The V and J genes are TRBV29-1 and TRBJ2-1; D may be TRBD1 (5 bases). Per germline, CDR1 SQVTM and CDR2 ANQGSEA. V dropped 7 bases and J dropped 4 bases, with 11 bases sitting between them. This CDR3 has 12 residues. The CDR3 sequence: CSATKGYNEQFF. For the CDR3, the DNA is TGCAGCGCCACTAAGGGGTACAATGAGCAGTTCTTC.

This clonotype was seen ten or more times. The chain carries TRBV7-8 and TRBJ2-3; 7 bases agree with TRBD2. Per the germline V gene, CDR1 is SGHVS and CDR2 is FQNEAQ. The CDR3 is made up of 14 amino acids. Germline trimming cut 3 bases from V and 4 bases from J; bases unmatched to any gene: 4. The CDR3 bases are TGTGCCAGCAGCTTCCGGGACTACCCAGATACGCAGTATTTT. This gives the protein CASSFRDYPDTQYF.

This clonotype has a count of ten or more. The chain carries TRBV18 and TRBJ1-5, with D tentatively TRBD1 (5 bases). CDR3 length: 15 residues. Trimming left V 3 bases short and J 3 bases short, with 12 bases between. Germline CDR1 is KGHSH and CDR2 is LQKENI. The CDR3: CASSPLNRINQPQHF. Here the CDR3 DNA reads TGTGCCAGCTCACCTTTAAACAGGATCAATCAGCCCCAGCATTTT.